The 20 T cell receptor beta chains below come from one sample, sequenced in a study of cytomegalovirus exposure and HLA in healthy donors. Vbeta (60) and Jbeta (13) primers were used in the PCR. TCRdb's table, derived via immunoSEQ multiplex PCR, lists solely in-frame clones and lacks some. This sample has some 150,000 clones; about 80% occur once, and the top ten carry roughly 4%. The sequencing input was PBMCs. These receptors were collected from a woman in her thirties or forties in good health and CMV-seronegative.

The chain joins TRBV6-6 to TRBJ2-5, with D possibly matching TRBD1 (7 bases). This CDR3 region has 12 residues. Trimming cost V 7 bases and J 5 bases, with 11 bases left between them. Germline CDR1 and CDR2: MNHNY and SVGAGI (reference sequence). The CDR3 region has the DNA TGTGCCAGCACACCAGGGGGGGAGACCCAGTACTTC. Translating gives CASTPGGETQYF.

This clone was seen only a few times. J is TRBJ1-1 and V is TRBV23-1; weak D call: TRBD1 (5 bases). TRBV23-1 is recorded as an ORF, its role being uncertain. The ends were cut back, 6 bases at V and 10 bases at J, with 6 bases in the middle. CDR3 length equals 9 residues. CDR3 region: CASRGGAFF. The CDR3 DNA is TGCGCCAGCAGGGGGGGAGCTTTCTTT.

This clone has more than one count but fewer than ten. The chain has TRBV7-6 and TRBJ2-2; D uncertain. The CDR3 is made up of 12 amino acids. The V gene lost 6 bases and the J gene lost 6 bases, with 8 bases spanning the gap. In germline, CDR1 is SGHVS, CDR2 FNYEAQ. Here the CDR3 DNA reads TGTGCCAGCAGAACCCGAGCCGGGGAGCTGTTTTTT. Translation gives CASRTRAGELFF.

The CDR3 reads CASSPITTGTVQGGPEAFF. For the CDR3, the DNA is TGTGCCAGCAGTCCCATCACGACAGGGACGGTACAGGGAGGTCCTGAAGCTTTCTTT. The chain has TRBV27 and TRBJ1-1; 7 nucleotides match TRBD1. This CDR3 spans 19 amino acids. V trimming: 5 bases; J trimming: 6 bases; junction bases outside the gene matches: 24. CDR1 and CDR2 from the germline V gene are MNHEY and SMNVEV (reference sequence).

The J gene is TRBJ2-4, the V gene TRBV2; D perhaps matches TRBD1 (5 bases). V was trimmed by 0 bases and J by 5 bases, leaving 14 bases between them. Germline-derived CDR1 and CDR2 are SNHLY and FYNNEI. The CDR3 is 16 amino acids. In DNA, the CDR3 is TGTGCCAGCAGTGAAGCGGGCAGTGTGGGGCAAAACATTCAGTACTTC. Residues: CASSEAGSVGQNIQYF.

The chain carries TRBV10-3 and TRBJ2-3; D gene uncertain. V lost 0 bases and J lost 6, with 13 bases in between. This CDR3 comprises 15 residues. Germline V gene data show CDR1 as ENHRY and CDR2 as SYGVKD. CDR3: CAISESLDLPDTQYF. CDR3 DNA: TGTGCCATCAGTGAGTCCCTAGATCTTCCGGATACGCAGTATTTT.

The chain combines TRBV11-3 with TRBJ2-1, with 13 bases identical to TRBD2. V was pared by 1 base and J by 7 bases, with 1 base of the junction left unmatched. The CDR3 totals 15 residues. Germline V gene sequence: CDR1 SGHNT, CDR2 YENEEA. CDR3 nucleotide sequence: TGTGCCAGCAGCTTAGGGACTAGCGGGAGTAATGAGCAGTTCTTC. Protein: CASSLGTSGSNEQFF.

V gene TRBV19 combines with J gene TRBJ1-1; 9 bases are shared with TRBD1. CDR3 size: 13 residues. CDR1 and CDR2 (germline): LNHDA, SQIVND (reference sequence). With 6 bases clipped from V and 4 bases from J, the junction kept 3 bases outside the gene matches. In DNA, the CDR3 is TGTGCCAGTAGCGAGGACAGGGGCACTGAAGCTTTCTTT. Amino acids: CASSEDRGTEAFF.

The chain employs TRBV6-5 and TRBJ2-7; TRBD2 might be the D (5 bases). V was clipped by 5 bases and J by 6 bases, with 8 bases between them. The CDR3 covers 11 residues. Germline assignment: CDR1 MNHEY and CDR2 SVGAGI. The CDR3 here is CASSVRGEQYF. In DNA form, the CDR3 reads TGTGCCAGCAGTGTCCGGGGCGAGCAGTACTTC.

This chain joins TRBV7-9 and TRBJ2-3; 8 bases are a match to TRBD2. V lost 5 bases and J lost 2; bases outside the gene matches: 9. The CDR3 extends over 16 amino acids. Germline CDR1 and CDR2: SEHNR and FQNEAQ (reference sequence). The CDR3 bases are TGTGCCAGCAGCGGCGGGGGGCCCTACTTCACAGATACGCAGTATTTT. Amino acid sequence: CASSGGGPYFTDTQYF. The entire variable domain, with the rest obtained from reference TRBV7-9 and TRBJ2-3, is as follows: DTGVSQNPRHKITKRGQNVTFRCDPISEHNRLYWYRQTLGQGPEFLTYFQNEAQLEKSRLLSDRFSAERPKGSFSTLEIQRTEQGDSAMYLCASSGGGPYFTDTQYFGPGTRLTVL.

This clone showed up just a few times. J is TRBJ2-7 and V is TRBV30; D possibly corresponds to TRBD2 (6 bases). V was trimmed by 1 base and J by 4 bases, leaving 8 bases between them. Germline values: CDR1 GTSNPN, CDR2 SVGIG (reference sequence). The CDR3 has 12 amino acids. The CDR3 spells CAWSEAGYEQYF. CDR3 coding DNA: TGTGCCTGGAGTGAGGCGGGATACGAGCAGTACTTC.

This clone was counted only a few times. The genes are TRBV6-1 and TRBJ2-7; TRBD2 matches at 12 bases. This CDR3 has 16 residues. Germline CDR1 MNHNS, CDR2 SASEGT. With 1 base clipped from V and 5 bases from J, the junction kept 6 bases outside the gene matches. The CDR3 DNA is TGTGCCAGCAGTGAAGGGGTGGGGACTAGCGGGCACGAGCAGTACTTC. Translation gives CASSEGVGTSGHEQYF.

The V and J genes are TRBV7-8 and TRBJ2-3; possible D gene TRBD2, 6 bases. Germline assignment: CDR1 SGHVS and CDR2 FQNEAQ. Between the trimmed V and J ends, which lost 3 bases and 10 bases, there was a span of 23 bases. This CDR3 spans 16 amino acids. The CDR3 nucleotides read TGTGCCAGCAGCTTCCCTAGGGACTCTTCCTCGACTGCGCAGTATTTT. Translating it yields CASSFPRDSSSTAQYF.

The chain joins TRBV6-5 to TRBJ1-6; perhaps TRBD1 as D (5 bases). The CDR3 covers 15 residues. The V and J ends lost 1 base and 5 bases respectively, with 9 bases between them. Germline V gene sequence: CDR1 MNHEY, CDR2 SVGAGI. The CDR3 nucleotides read TGTGCCAGCAGTTACTTTGACAGAGATAATTCACCCCTCCACTTT. Its translation: CASSYFDRDNSPLHF.

V gene TRBV6-4 combines with J gene TRBJ2-7, with TRBD1 matching 7 bases. Germline CDR1 and CDR2: MRHNA and SNTAGT. The CDR3 is 13 amino acids. With V trimmed by 6 bases and J by 1 base, 3 bases remained unmatched. The CDR3, as DNA: TGTGCCAGCAGGTTACAGGGGTCCTACGAGCAGTACTTC. It translates to CASRLQGSYEQYF.

The gene calls are TRBV7-8 and TRBJ2-1; no reliable D call. Trimming shortened V by 2 bases and J by 7 bases, and 18 bases separated the two germline ends. The CDR3 covers 16 residues. Germline-derived CDR1 and CDR2 are SGHVS and FQNEAQ. The chain's CDR3 is CASSLIDGQALNEQFF. Here the CDR3 DNA reads TGTGCCAGCAGCTTAATCGACGGCCAGGCATTGAATGAGCAGTTCTTC.

This chain links TRBV28 with TRBJ1-5; TRBD1 matches at 7 bases. After removal of 6 bases from V and 2 bases from J, the junction contained 7 bases not matched to a gene. The CDR3 is 15 amino acids. Germline values: CDR1 MDHEN, CDR2 SYDVKM. The CDR3 loop reads CASRHRGGGNQPQHF. CDR3 sequence (DNA): TGTGCCAGCAGGCACAGGGGAGGCGGCAATCAGCCCCAGCATTTT.

The chain recombines TRBV10-2 with TRBJ2-1; the D gene is possibly TRBD2 (6 bases). Germline V gene lookup returns CDR1 WSHSY and CDR2 SAAADI. V was cut by 6 bases and J by 2 bases, with 11 bases left in between. CDR3 length: 14 amino acids. The CDR3 DNA reads as TGCGCCAGCAGAGTGGGAGGCCCCTACAATGAGCAGTTCTTC. Encoded protein: CASRVGGPYNEQFF.

The chain couples TRBV28 to TRBJ2-5, with D possibly matching TRBD1 (8 bases). The CDR3 totals 14 residues. With 4 bases removed from V and 7 bases from J, the gap between germline ends came to 16 bases. The V gene's germline CDR1 is MDHEN and CDR2 SYDVKM. The CDR3 reads CASSSRQGRGTQYF. For the CDR3, the DNA is TGTGCCAGCAGTTCTCGACAGGGGAGGGGGACCCAGTACTTC. Together with reference TRBV28 and TRBJ2-5, the CDR3 gives the full variable domain: DVKVTQSSRYLVKRTGEKVFLECVQDMDHENMFWYRQDPGLGLRLIYFSYDVKMKEKGDIPEGYSVSREKKERFSLILESASTNQTSMYLCASSSRQGRGTQYFGPGTRLLVL.

The chain carries TRBV7-6 and TRBJ2-1; D unresolved. V lost 6 bases to trimming and J lost 5 bases, with 11 bases between them. The CDR3 extends over 13 amino acids. Looked up from germline, CDR1 is SGHVS and CDR2 is FNYEAQ. The CDR3 spells CASSYRENNEQFF. The DNA of the CDR3 is TGTGCCAGCAGTTACCGAGAGAACAATGAGCAGTTCTTC.